Below, one T cell receptor beta chain is given with its context. Its cognate antigen is unknown. Compared with germline, one end of the junction differs, possibly owing to a read error. CDR3 size: 14 residues. Looked up from germline, CDR1 is DFQATT and CDR2 is SNEGSKA (reference sequence). TCRdb reanalysed the 5' RACE reads using MiXCR and keeps one entry per CDR3 protein. The data show 150,000 to 200,000 distinct CDR3 sequences, 10% to 15% seen once. This record comes from a study of CD8 T cells in ankylosing spondylitis. The study's findings and limits: A TCR beta motif made of several highly homologous variants seemed typical of ankylosing spondylitis blood.

Sequenced input: blood, either unsorted or a sorted T cell fraction (not recorded which). This receptor was identified in a female donor with ankylosing spondylitis or in good health (not recorded which). The chain has TRBV20-1 and TRBJ1-1; D is ambiguous. CDR3 in amino acids: CSALHVTGNTETFF. CDR3 DNA: TGCAGTGCGCTGCACGTCACTGGGAACACTGAAACTTTCTTT.